This record covers a single T cell receptor beta chain. No antigen is known for it. V was clipped by 3 bases and J by 7 bases, with 16 bases between them. There are 16 residues in the CDR3. CDR1 and CDR2 (germline): MNHNY, SVGAGI (reference sequence). The data derive from a study of cytomegalovirus exposure and HLA in healthy donors. Findings and caveats of the study: Investigators reported 150 to 200 TCR beta chains as tied to cytomegalovirus.

60 Vbeta and 13 Jbeta primers were used in PCR. Assay: immunoSEQ multiplex PCR; the TCRdb copy retains only in-frame clones and omits some. The sample yields about 180,000 clones, roughly 79% seen once. As for the donors, each was a healthy bone marrow donor. What was sequenced was PBMCs. The J gene is TRBJ1-6, the V gene TRBV6-6; D ambiguous. The source is a man in his forties or fifties in good health and CMV-seropositive. Here the CDR3 DNA reads TGTGCCAGCAGTTATGGAGGGAGGGTAGGGAATTCACCCCTCCACTTT. Translation: CASSYGGRVGNSPLHF.